Presented here are 16 T cell receptor beta chains from one specimen sequenced in a study of shared clonotypes between healthy human individuals. TCRdb's table, derived via immunoSEQ multiplex PCR, lists solely in-frame clones and lacks some. Seen here are roughly 2.5 million clones, about 92% observed once, and the top ten hold 0.14%. Sequencing used naive CD4+ T cells sorted from blood. Sample subset: CD45RA+ positively selected. The source is a man younger than 35 in good health.

This chain joins TRBV6-5 and TRBJ1-2; D remains ambiguous. The germline V and J ends were trimmed by 6 bases and 8 bases, with 13 bases remaining between them. The CDR3 runs 12 residues. Germline CDR1 reads MNHEY; CDR2 reads SVGAGI. The CDR3 spells CASRSKGWGYTF. The DNA of the CDR3 is TGTGCCAGCAGAAGTAAGGGTTGGGGCTACACCTTC.

In its sample, this clone was seen a few times. The chain carries TRBV6-5 and TRBJ1-1; D is undetermined. CDR1 is MNHEY and CDR2 is SVGAGI in the germline V gene. Trimming left V 10 bases short and J 6 bases short, with 15 bases between. The CDR3 length is 12 residues. This CDR3 reads CATTRNKAEAFF. CDR3 nucleotide sequence: TGTGCCACCACCAGAAACAAGGCTGAAGCTTTCTTT.

In this sample, this clone turned up once. V is TRBV7-2 and J is TRBJ1-2, with D hard to call. Germline V lookup: CDR1 SGHTA, CDR2 FQGNSA. This CDR3 is 11 amino acids long. With 4 bases removed from V and 8 bases from J, the gap between germline ends came to 8 bases. Here the CDR3 reads CASSYTLGYTF. In DNA form, the CDR3 reads TGTGCCAGCAGCTACACTTTGGGCTACACCTTC. Complete variable domain (other parts from reference TRBV7-2 and TRBJ1-2): GAGVSQSPSNKVTEKGKDVELRCDPISGHTALYWYRQSLGQGLEFLIYFQGNSAPDKSGLPSDRFSAERTGGSVSTLTIQRTQQEDSAVYLCASSYTLGYTFGSGTRLTVV.

The V call is TRBV5-1, the J call TRBJ2-1; 9 bases are a match to TRBD2. There are 16 residues in the CDR3. The J segment lost 7 bases and the V segment lost 0 bases, leaving 8 bases of the junction unmatched. Per the germline V gene, CDR1 is SGHRS and CDR2 is YFSETQ. The CDR3 DNA reads TGCGCCAGCAGCTTGGTAATTATGCTAGCGGGAAATGAGCAGTTCTTC. Its translation: CASSLVIMLAGNEQFF.

The rearrangement joins TRBV19 to TRBJ2-2, with D perhaps matching TRBD1 (5 bases). This CDR3 region has 15 residues. The V gene lost 7 bases and the J gene lost 6 bases, with 18 bases spanning the gap. The germline CDR1 and CDR2 sequences are LNHDA and SQIVND (reference sequence). CDR3 nucleotides: TGTGCCAGTAACATCCGAAGGGGTACGTCCGGGGAGCTGTTTTTT. Protein sequence: CASNIRRGTSGELFF.

The chain employs TRBV5-4 and TRBJ2-5; D perhaps matches TRBD1 (6 bases). V lost 3 bases and J 1 base, leaving 13 bases between the germline ends. Germline loops: CDR1 SGHNT, CDR2 YYREEE (reference sequence). The CDR3 is made up of 15 amino acids. CDR3 nucleotide sequence: TGTGCCAGCAGCTCCGGGACAAGTATCCAAGAGACCCAGTACTTC. Residues: CASSSGTSIQETQYF.

The chain recombines TRBV11-2 with TRBJ2-2; TRBD2 agrees at 7 bases. The ends lost 2 bases at V and 5 bases at J; junction bases unmatched: 2. Germline CDR1 is SGHAT and CDR2 is FQNNGV. The CDR3 consists of 14 residues. Here the CDR3 DNA reads TGTGCCAGCAGCTTATGGGGGGGAACCGGGGAGCTGTTTTTT. Protein product: CASSLWGGTGELFF.

In this sample, this clone turned up once. The rearrangement joins TRBV28 to TRBJ2-7, with 8 bases that match TRBD1. CDR1 is MDHEN, CDR2 SYDVKM, per germline. J gave up 5 bases and V 6 bases, and 9 bases lay outside the gene matches. CDR3 size: 14 residues. In nucleotides, the CDR3 is TGTGCCAGCAGCCAATCTCAGGGGGCAGACGAGCAGTACTTC. It encodes CASSQSQGADEQYF.

This sequence joins TRBV11-2 and TRBJ2-2, with 7 bases that match TRBD2. Germline V gives CDR1 SGHAT, CDR2 FQNNGV. This CDR3 region has 16 residues. Trimming cost V 3 bases and J 6 bases; bases outside gene matches: 10. CDR3 DNA sequence: TGTGCCAGCAGCTTGGCAGTGGCGGGAGAAGCCGGGGAGCTGTTTTTT. It encodes CASSLAVAGEAGELFF.

The chain links TRBV2 to TRBJ2-7; 8 bases align to TRBD1. The germline V gene encodes CDR1 SNHLY and CDR2 FYNNEI. CDR3 size: 15 residues. V was clipped by 5 bases and J by 3 bases; unmatched bases: 9. The CDR3, as DNA: TGTGCCAGCAGTAGTGGTGGGGACAGGAGCTACGAGCAGTACTTC. It specifies CASSSGGDRSYEQYF.

The chain combines TRBV7-9 with TRBJ1-1; D is undetermined. The CDR3 runs to 13 residues. Germline CDR1 and CDR2: SEHNR and FQNEAQ (reference sequence). Trimming shortened V by 3 bases and J by 0 bases, and 5 bases separated the two germline ends. Here the CDR3 reads CASSLIVNTEAFF. The CDR3 coding sequence is TGTGCCAGCAGCTTGATTGTGAACACTGAAGCTTTCTTT.

This chain connects TRBV5-8 to TRBJ1-1; 9 bases are a match to TRBD1. This CDR3 spans 16 amino acids. V lost 0 bases to trimming and J lost 5 bases; unmatched junction nucleotides: 8. The germline V gene has CDR1 SGHTS and CDR2 YDEGEE. As DNA, the CDR3 is TGTGCCAGCAGCTTGGGGACAGGGGTTGTTAGGACTGAAGCTTTCTTT. It is translated as CASSLGTGVVRTEAFF.

As regards this clone: A junction end diverges from the germline sequence, so it may reflect a read error. The genes are TRBV6-1 and TRBJ2-3; 10 bases are a match to TRBD2. CDR3 size: 13 residues. Germline values: CDR1 MNHNS, CDR2 SASEGT. The CDR3 reads CASSETSQRGGTF. As DNA, the CDR3 is TGTGCCAGCAGTGAAACGAGCCAGCGGGGGGGGACTTTT.

The chain uses TRBV19 and TRBJ2-1; TRBD1 or TRBD2 may be the D gene (7 bases each). V lost 6 bases and J lost 7, with 13 bases in between. This CDR3 comprises 13 residues. Germline lookup yields CDR1 LNHDA and CDR2 SQIVND (reference sequence). The CDR3 DNA reads as TGTGCCAGTAGGGCAGGGGGGGAAAATGAGCAGTTCTTC. The encoded protein is CASRAGGENEQFF.

The rearrangement uses TRBV10-3 and TRBJ2-1; 8 bases match TRBD2. Germline V CDR1 and CDR2: ENHRY, SYGVKD. V was pared by 4 bases and J by 6 bases, with 5 bases of the junction left unmatched. This CDR3 spans 14 amino acids. CDR3 sequence (DNA): TGTGCCATCAGTGTTAGCGGGAACCCCAATGAGCAGTTCTTC. Translating it yields CAISVSGNPNEQFF.

The V call is TRBV5-1, the J call TRBJ1-4; D unclear. V was trimmed by 0 bases and J by 1 base, leaving 10 bases between them. The germline CDR1 and CDR2 sequences are SGHRS and YFSETQ. This CDR3 has 16 residues. CDR3 DNA sequence: TGCGCCAGCAGCTTGGCCGCGGGCAGAACTAATGAAAAACTGTTTTTT. This translates into CASSLAAGRTNEKLFF.